These 6 T cell receptor beta chains were sequenced from one sample in a study of cytomegalovirus exposure and HLA in healthy donors. 13 Jbeta primers and 60 Vbeta primers were used for the PCR. Libraries were prepared by immunoSEQ multiplex PCR; TCRdb keeps only in-frame clonotypes and omits some of them. The sample carries roughly 180,000 clones, over 65% recorded once. What was sequenced was PBMCs. The receptors stem from a man between 18 and 29 years old in good health and CMV-seronegative.

V and J are TRBV27 and TRBJ1-1; D not resolved. The germline gives CDR1 MNHEY, CDR2 SMNVEV (reference sequence). This CDR3 contains 17 residues. V was clipped by 5 bases and J by 5 bases, with 24 bases between them. The CDR3: CASSHHRPVSEHTEAFF. Here the CDR3 DNA reads TGTGCCAGCAGTCATCACAGACCCGTGTCTGAGCATACTGAAGCTTTCTTT.

A few counts support this clone. The genes are TRBV9 and TRBJ1-4; D remains unclear. The CDR3 runs 16 residues. V was clipped by 3 bases and J by 7 bases, with 19 bases between them. From germline, CDR1 is SGDLS and CDR2 YYNGEE. CDR3 amino acids: CASSGPRGPKGEKLFF. CDR3 sequence (DNA): TGTGCCAGCAGCGGACCCCGGGGTCCGAAGGGTGAAAAACTGTTTTTT.

V is TRBV29-1 and J is TRBJ2-7; D gene ambiguous. From germline, CDR1 is SQVTM and CDR2 ANQGSEA. Trimming removed 7 bases from V and 2 bases from J, with 15 bases in between. The CDR3 has 13 amino acids. The CDR3 DNA sequence: TGCAGCGCCCTAAGCACGGTTACCTACGAGCAGTACTTC. Encoded protein: CSALSTVTYEQYF.

The CDR3 nucleotides read TGTGCCAGCAGCCCAGGGACAGGCCACACTGAAGCTTTCTTT. Its protein product is CASSPGTGHTEAFF. The chain uses TRBV9 and TRBJ1-1; TRBD1 matches 8 bases. The trim removed 4 bases at V and 3 bases at J, leaving 5 bases unmatched. Germline CDR1 and CDR2: SGDLS and YYNGEE. CDR3 length: 14 amino acids. The full variable domain, in which reference TRBV9 and TRBJ1-1 provide the parts outside the CDR3, is DSGVTQTPKHLITATGQRVTLRCSPRSGDLSVYWYQQSLDQGLQFLIQYYNGEERAKGNILERFSAQQFPDLHSELNLSSLELGDSALYFCASSPGTGHTEAFFGQGTRLTVV.

The chain recombines TRBV5-1 with TRBJ2-2; 9 bases are a match to TRBD1. The V segment lost 4 bases and the J segment 7 bases; nucleotides outside the gene matches: 2. The CDR3 loop spans 13 amino acids. Germline lookup yields CDR1 SGHRS and CDR2 YFSETQ. CDR3 nucleotides: TGCGCCAGCAGCGCGGACAGGGGCGGGGAGCTGTTTTTT. Protein product: CASSADRGGELFF.

The chain has TRBV5-1 and TRBJ1-2, with D perhaps TRBD1 (5 bases). Germline assignment: CDR1 SGHRS and CDR2 YFSETQ. The CDR3 is 14 residues long. Trimming removed 0 bases from V and 5 bases from J, with 11 bases in between. In DNA form, the CDR3 reads TGCGCCAGCAGCTTGGGACAGAATGAGTATGGCTACACCTTC. Its protein product is CASSLGQNEYGYTF.